This is a list of T cell receptor beta chains from one sample in a study of patients and donors after allogeneic stem cell transplantation. TCRdb reprocessed the RT-PCR reads with MiXCR, giving one entry per CDR3 protein. The sample holds around 9,000 distinct CDR3 sequences, almost 4% seen once. The sequencing input was blood, either unsorted or a sorted T cell fraction (not recorded which). Receptors originate from a human donor who was either an allogeneic HSCT recipient or a stem cell or donor lymphocyte infusion donor (not recorded which). It is not recorded whose cells these are; they may come from a transplant donor. Each CDR3 is given with its conserved first and last residue. The D gene is left open where the match is weak. Rows give clone size only sometimes, using once, few, many, or a class for an expanded clone.

TRBJ2-5,TRBV5-1,-,-,TGCGCCAGCAGCCTGTTGGGCGGAACCCACCAAGAGACCCAGTACTTC,CASSLLGGTHQETQYF
TRBJ2-7,TRBV5-1,-,many,TGCGCCAGCAGCTTAAAGGGACCGGCCTACGAGCAGTACTTC,CASSLKGPAYEQYF
TRBJ2-5,TRBV7-9,TRBD2,many,TGTGCCAGCAGCTTAGTTCGGGAGGGCCTTGGAGAGACCCAGTACTTC,CASSLVREGLGETQYF
TRBJ2-1,TRBV7-3,TRBD2,many,TGTGCCAGCAGCCCAAGTAGCGGGAGCTCCTACAATGAGCAGTTCTTC,CASSPSSGSSYNEQFF
TRBJ1-5,TRBV20-1,-,many,TGCAGTGCTAGAGCTGGGGGGCAAATAACTAGCTATAGCAATCAGCCCCAGCATTTT,CSARAGGQITSYSNQPQHF
TRBJ1-4,TRBV5-1,-,many,TGCGCCAGCAGCTTTGGGGAACAGGGTGGAGAAAAACTGTTTTTT,CASSFGEQGGEKLFF
TRBJ1-2,TRBV4-1,-,medium-sized,TGCGCCAGCAGCGGGGGACTCCCACCCCTCTATGGCTACACCTTC,CASSGGLPPLYGYTF
TRBJ2-5,TRBV6-5,TRBD2,many,TGTGCCAGCAGACCTCTAGCGGGGCCTCAAGAGACCCAGTACTTC,CASRPLAGPQETQYF
TRBJ2-1,TRBV24-1,TRBD2,many,TGTGCCACCAGTGGGGCTAGCGGGTCCTACAATGAGCAGTTCTTC,CATSGASGSYNEQFF
TRBJ2-1,TRBV4-1,-,medium-sized,TGCGCCAGCAGCCAACCCGGGGTAGCGGAACGCGATGAGCAGTTCTTC,CASSQPGVAERDEQFF
TRBJ2-7,TRBV4-3,-,medium-sized,TGCGCCAGCAGCCAAGCCCAGGGGCAGTCTTCTTACCCTGGCTCCTACGAGCAGTACTTC,CASSQAQGQSSYPGSYEQYF
TRBJ2-7,TRBV19,-,many,TGTGCCAGTAGTATGGGCCTGGGATCCTACGAGCAGTACTTC,CASSMGLGSYEQYF
TRBJ2-1,TRBV20-1,TRBD2,-,TGCAGTGCTAGTGCCAGCGGGAGAATCAGCAATGAGCAGTTCTTC,CSASASGRISNEQFF
TRBJ2-1,TRBV5-1,-,medium-sized,TGCGCCAGCAGCTTGGTAGCGACCGGATACAATGAGCAGTTCTTC,CASSLVATGYNEQFF
TRBJ1-1,TRBV10-3,-,medium-sized,TGTGCCATCACCGTTGGGGTCGGCACTGAAGCTTTCTTT,CAITVGVGTEAFF
TRBJ1-2,TRBV6-2/TRBV6-3,-,many,TGTGCCAGCAGTTACTCCGGCAGAAACTATGGCTACACCTTC,CASSYSGRNYGYTF
TRBJ2-3,TRBV24-1,TRBD1,many,TGTGCCACCAGTGATTTCGGACAGGGGCCCACAGATACGCAGTATTTT,CATSDFGQGPTDTQYF
TRBJ1-5,TRBV20-1,-,many,TGCAGTGCTAGACAGGGGAGTAGCAATCAGCCCCAGCATTTT,CSARQGSSNQPQHF
TRBJ2-5,TRBV18,-,many,TGTGCCAGCTCACCACCGAGTCAGCAAGAGACCCAGTACTTC,CASSPPSQQETQYF
TRBJ1-2,TRBV6-5,-,many,TGTGCCAGCAGTTACGTTGGGAACTATGGCTACACCTTC,CASSYVGNYGYTF
TRBJ2-5,TRBV9,TRBD1,many,TGTGCCAGCAGCGTTGGACAGGGAAGATTCGGAGAGACCCAGTACTTC,CASSVGQGRFGETQYF
TRBJ2-3,TRBV24-1,TRBD1,few,TGTGCCACAGGAACAGGGGGTGGGACAGATACGCAGTATTTT,CATGTGGGTDTQYF
TRBJ2-1,TRBV7-9,-,many,TGTGCCAGCAGCCGCGACTACAATGAGCAGTTCTTC,CASSRDYNEQFF
TRBJ2-1,TRBV5-1,TRBD2,many,TGCGCCAGCAGCTTGGAAGCGGGAGTGAATGAGCAGTTCTTC,CASSLEAGVNEQFF
TRBJ2-5,TRBV5-1,-,many,TGCGCCAGCAGCACGGGACTTCAAGAGACCCAGTACTTC,CASSTGLQETQYF
TRBJ2-1,TRBV7-9,-,many,TGTGCCAGCAGGGTCGAACAGGGAGGGTTCAATGAGCAGTTCTTC,CASRVEQGGFNEQFF
TRBJ2-3,TRBV15,TRBD2,many,TGTGCCACCAGCAGAGGGCAAGCGGGGATAGCAGATACGCAGTATTTT,CATSRGQAGIADTQYF
TRBJ1-3,TRBV14,-,-,TGTGCCAGCAGCCGGGACCGTTACTCTGGAAACACCATATATTTT,CASSRDRYSGNTIYF
TRBJ2-5,TRBV25-1,-,many,TGTGCCAGCAGTGAATTGGGCGGCACAAGGGAGACCCAGTACTTC,CASSELGGTRETQYF
TRBJ2-1,TRBV5-1,TRBD2,many,TGCGCCAGCAGTTTTGGGTGGCTAGCGGGAGTCTCTACAATTGAGCAGTTCTTC,CASSFGWLAGVSTIEQFF
TRBJ2-5,TRBV20-1,-,many,TGCAGTGCTAGAGTCCCAGGGAAAGAGACCCAGTACTTC,CSARVPGKETQYF
TRBJ2-1,TRBV6-6,TRBD2,many,TGTGCCAGCAGGCGATCCGGGACTAGCGCCTACAATGAGCAGTTCTTC,CASRRSGTSAYNEQFF
TRBJ2-7,TRBV7-8,TRBD2,many,TGTGCCAGCAGCTTGGGACTAGCGGGCGAGCAGTACTTC,CASSLGLAGEQYF
TRBJ2-2,TRBV7-2,-,many,TGTGCCAGCAGTCCCTACACCGGGGAGCTGTTTTTT,CASSPYTGELFF
TRBJ2-5,TRBV18,TRBD2,many,TGTGCCAGCTCACCCAGACTAGCGGGAACGGAGACCCAGTACTTC,CASSPRLAGTETQYF
TRBJ1-5,TRBV3-1,-,medium-sized,TGTGCCAGCAGCCAGGGCTTTTTAAGCAATCAGCCCCAGCATTTT,CASSQGFLSNQPQHF
TRBJ2-4,TRBV3-1,-,many,TGTGCCAGCAGCAACTACAGGGGACTAAACATTCAGTACTTC,CASSNYRGLNIQYF
TRBJ2-2,TRBV12-3/TRBV12-4,-,many,TGTGCCAGCAGTTTACGAGGGACGAACACCGGGGAGCTGTTTTTT,CASSLRGTNTGELFF
TRBJ1-2,TRBV28,TRBD1,many,TGTGCCAGCAGTTCCCCGGGACAGTGGCCTCCTTATGGCTACACCTTC,CASSSPGQWPPYGYTF
TRBJ2-2,TRBV24-1,-,many,TGTGCCACCAGTGATATCCGGGCGCCGAGAACCGGGGAGCTGTTTTTT,CATSDIRAPRTGELFF
TRBJ2-5,TRBV18,-,few,TGTGCCAGCTCTTCAGGGGAAGAGACCCAGTACTTC,CASSSGEETQYF
TRBJ2-3,TRBV29-1,-,many,TGCAGCGTTGTTAGGACGTACACAGATACGCAGTATTTT,CSVVRTYTDTQYF
TRBJ1-1,TRBV6-5,-,many,TGTGCCAGCAGTCGTCTGGACACTCTTGAAGCTTTCTTT,CASSRLDTLEAFF
TRBJ2-1,TRBV7-2,TRBD2,many,TGTGCCAGCAGCTTACTAGCGGGAGTGCGTAATGAGCAGTTCTTC,CASSLLAGVRNEQFF
TRBJ2-1,TRBV28,-,many,TGTGCCAGCAGGATAAGTCGAGAGCAGTTCTTC,CASRISREQFF
TRBJ1-1,TRBV7-8,-,few,TGTGCCAGCAGCTCGTCGAGAGGGGGCACTGAAGCTTTCTTT,CASSSSRGGTEAFF
TRBJ2-4,TRBV20-1,-,many,TGCAGTGCAACGGACACTCTAGCCAAAAACATTCAGTACTTC,CSATDTLAKNIQYF
TRBJ2-7,TRBV28,-,many,TGTGCCAGCACCCCCCCCGCGGGCTACGAGCAGTACTTC,CASTPPAGYEQYF
TRBJ2-1,TRBV14,TRBD2,many,TGTGCCAGCAGCCAAGCGGGCAGCGGGAGAGGTTATGAGTTCTTC,CASSQAGSGRGYEFF
TRBJ2-7,TRBV7-2,-,many,TGTGCCAGCAGCTCTCGGACGGATAGCTACGAGCAGTACTTC,CASSSRTDSYEQYF
TRBJ2-1,TRBV10-3,-,many,TGTGCCATCAGTGATTGGGGGCAATCCTACAATGAGCAGTTCTTC,CAISDWGQSYNEQFF
TRBJ1-4,TRBV6-5,-,many,TGTGCCAGCAGTTACCTCTCAGCAACTAATGAAAAACTGTTTTTT,CASSYLSATNEKLFF
TRBJ2-3,TRBV7-9,-,many,TGTGCCAGCAGCTTAGCGATGTGGGATACGCAGTATTTT,CASSLAMWDTQYF
TRBJ2-7,TRBV6-5,-,-,TGTGCCAGCAGCCGCCAGGGGTACGAGCAGTACTTC,CASSRQGYEQYF
TRBJ1-4,TRBV20-1,-,many,TGCAGTGCTCAAGGGACATATAATGAAAAACTGTTTTTT,CSAQGTYNEKLFF
TRBJ2-1,TRBV12-3/TRBV12-4,TRBD2,many,TGTGCCAGCAGTTTTACTAGCGGCAACAATGAGCAGTTCTTC,CASSFTSGNNEQFF
TRBJ1-1,TRBV28,TRBD1,many,TGTGCCAGCAGTTTATCTTTCGCAGGGGGCACTGAAGCTTTCTTT,CASSLSFAGGTEAFF
TRBJ2-3,TRBV19,TRBD2,-,TGTGCCAGTAGTATGGCTCGTGGAGCGGGAGCCGCAGATACGCAGTATTTT,CASSMARGAGAADTQYF